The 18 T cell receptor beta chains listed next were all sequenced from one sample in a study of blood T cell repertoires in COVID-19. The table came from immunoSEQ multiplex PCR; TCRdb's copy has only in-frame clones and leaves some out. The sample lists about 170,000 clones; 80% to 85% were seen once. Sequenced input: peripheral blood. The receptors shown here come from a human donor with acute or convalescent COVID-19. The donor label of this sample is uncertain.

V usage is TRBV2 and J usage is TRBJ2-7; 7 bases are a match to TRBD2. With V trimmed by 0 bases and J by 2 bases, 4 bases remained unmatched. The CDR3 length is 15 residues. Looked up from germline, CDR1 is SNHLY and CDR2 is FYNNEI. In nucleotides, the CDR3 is TGTGCCAGCAGTGAAGCGGGAGGGTCCGCCTACGAGCAGTACTTC. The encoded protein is CASSEAGGSAYEQYF.

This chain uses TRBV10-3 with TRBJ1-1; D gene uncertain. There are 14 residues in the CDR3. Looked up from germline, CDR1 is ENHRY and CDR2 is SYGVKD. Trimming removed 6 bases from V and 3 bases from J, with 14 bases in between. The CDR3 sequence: CAIRPALADTEAFF. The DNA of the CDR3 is TGTGCCATCAGACCGGCTTTAGCGGACACTGAAGCTTTCTTT.

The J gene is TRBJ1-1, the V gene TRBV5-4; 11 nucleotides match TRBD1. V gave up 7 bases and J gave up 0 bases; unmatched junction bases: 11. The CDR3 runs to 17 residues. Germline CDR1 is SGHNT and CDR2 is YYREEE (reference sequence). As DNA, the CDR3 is TGTGCCAGCGGGGGGACAGGGGGGCGCCGGATGAACACTGAAGCTTTCTTT. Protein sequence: CASGGTGGRRMNTEAFF. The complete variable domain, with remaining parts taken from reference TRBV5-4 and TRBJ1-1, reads ETGVTQSPTHLIKTRGQQVTLRCSSQSGHNTVSWYQQALGQGPQFIFQYYREEENGRGNFPPRFSGLQFPNYSSELNVNALELDDSALYLCASGGTGGRRMNTEAFFGQGTRLTVV.

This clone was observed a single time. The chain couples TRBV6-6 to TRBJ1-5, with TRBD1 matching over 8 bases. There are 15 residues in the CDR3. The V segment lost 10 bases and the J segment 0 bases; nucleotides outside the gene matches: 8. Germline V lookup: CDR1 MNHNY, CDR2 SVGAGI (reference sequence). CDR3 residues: CATRDRSYSNQPQHF. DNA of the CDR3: TGTGCCACCCGGGACAGGTCATATAGCAATCAGCCCCAGCATTTT.

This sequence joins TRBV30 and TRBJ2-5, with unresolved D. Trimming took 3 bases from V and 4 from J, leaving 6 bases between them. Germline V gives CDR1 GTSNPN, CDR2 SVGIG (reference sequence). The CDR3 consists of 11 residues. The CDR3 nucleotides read TGTGCCTGGAGGAGACTAGAGACCCAGTACTTC. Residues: CAWRRLETQYF.

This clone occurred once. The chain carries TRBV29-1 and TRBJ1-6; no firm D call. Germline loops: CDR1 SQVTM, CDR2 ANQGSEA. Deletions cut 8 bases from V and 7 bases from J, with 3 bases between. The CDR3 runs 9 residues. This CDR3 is CSPNSPLHF. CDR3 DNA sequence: TGCAGCCCGAATTCACCCCTCCACTTT.

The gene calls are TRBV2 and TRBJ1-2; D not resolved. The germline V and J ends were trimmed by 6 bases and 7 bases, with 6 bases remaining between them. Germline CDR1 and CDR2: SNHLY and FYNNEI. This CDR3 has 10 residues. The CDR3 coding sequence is TGTGCCAGCAGCGAGATTGGCTACACCTTC. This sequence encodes CASSEIGYTF.

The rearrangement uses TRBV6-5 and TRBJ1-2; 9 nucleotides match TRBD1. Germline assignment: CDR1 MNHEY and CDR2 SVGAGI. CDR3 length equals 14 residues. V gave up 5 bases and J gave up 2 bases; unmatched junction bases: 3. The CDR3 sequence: CASSRGTGNYGYTF. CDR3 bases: TGTGCCAGCAGTCGGGGGACAGGGAACTATGGCTACACCTTC.

CDR3 nucleotide sequence: TGTGCCAGTAGGACAAGCCCCCGAAACGGTGAAAAACTGTTTTTT. It translates to CASRTSPRNGEKLFF. The V call is TRBV19, the J call TRBJ1-4, with D uncertain. V lost 6 bases to trimming and J lost 7 bases, with 18 bases between them. The CDR3 consists of 15 residues. CDR1 and CDR2 from the germline V gene are LNHDA and SQIVND (reference sequence).

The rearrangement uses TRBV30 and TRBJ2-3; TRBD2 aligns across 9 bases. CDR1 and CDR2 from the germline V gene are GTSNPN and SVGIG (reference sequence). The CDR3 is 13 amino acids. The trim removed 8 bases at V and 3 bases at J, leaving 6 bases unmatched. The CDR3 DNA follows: TGTGCCGAGACAAGCGGGAGGACAGATACGCAGTATTTT. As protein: CAETSGRTDTQYF.

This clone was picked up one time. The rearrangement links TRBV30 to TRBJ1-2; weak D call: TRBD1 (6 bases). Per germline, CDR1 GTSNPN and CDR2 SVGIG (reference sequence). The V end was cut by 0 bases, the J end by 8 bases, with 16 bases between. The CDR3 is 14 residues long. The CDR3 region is CAWSVGGGSGGYTF. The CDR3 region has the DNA TGTGCCTGGAGTGTAGGGGGGGGCAGTGGAGGCTACACCTTC.

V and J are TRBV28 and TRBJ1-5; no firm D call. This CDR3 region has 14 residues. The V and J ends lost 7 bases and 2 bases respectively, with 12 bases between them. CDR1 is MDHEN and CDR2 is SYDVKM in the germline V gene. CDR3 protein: CASITNRGNQPQHF. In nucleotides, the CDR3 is TGTGCCAGCATAACAAACCGGGGCAATCAGCCCCAGCATTTT.

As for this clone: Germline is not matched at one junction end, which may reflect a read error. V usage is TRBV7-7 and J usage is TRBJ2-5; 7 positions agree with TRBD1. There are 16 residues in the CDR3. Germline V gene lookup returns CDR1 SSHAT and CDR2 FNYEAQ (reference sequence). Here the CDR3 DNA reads TGTGCTAGCAGCAAGGGGGCGGGTCGGGGCCAAGAGACCCAGTACTTC. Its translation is CASSKGAGRGQETQYF.

The CDR3 region has the DNA TGTGCCAGCAGTCGGACAGTGAAAGATGGCTACACCTTC. Translating gives CASSRTVKDGYTF. The rearrangement links TRBV6-5 to TRBJ1-2; D may be TRBD1 (6 bases). The CDR3 contains 13 residues. V shed 5 bases and J shed 6 bases, with 13 bases lying between them. Germline V gene sequence: CDR1 MNHEY, CDR2 SVGAGI.

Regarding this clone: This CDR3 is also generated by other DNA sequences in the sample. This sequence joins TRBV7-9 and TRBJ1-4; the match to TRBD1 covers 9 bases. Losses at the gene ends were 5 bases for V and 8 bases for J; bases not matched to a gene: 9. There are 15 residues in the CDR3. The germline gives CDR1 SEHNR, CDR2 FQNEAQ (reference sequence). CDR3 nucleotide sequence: TGTGCCAGCAGCCCCAGGACAGGGGCAGAAGAAAAACTGTTTTTT. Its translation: CASSPRTGAEEKLFF. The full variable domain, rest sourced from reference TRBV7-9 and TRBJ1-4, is DTGVSQNPRHKITKRGQNVTFRCDPISEHNRLYWYRQTLGQGPEFLTYFQNEAQLEKSRLLSDRFSAERPKGSFSTLEIQRTEQGDSAMYLCASSPRTGAEEKLFFGSGTQLSVL.

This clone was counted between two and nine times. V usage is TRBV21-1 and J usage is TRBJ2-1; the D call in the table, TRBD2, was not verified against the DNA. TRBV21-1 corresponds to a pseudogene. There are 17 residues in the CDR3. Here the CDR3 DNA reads TGTGCCAGCAGCAAAGGTGGGCTAGCGGGAGTATACAATGAGCAGTTCTTC. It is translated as CASSKGGLAGVYNEQFF.

The CDR3 spells CASSPLAGGAEETQYF. In DNA, the CDR3 is TGTGCCAGCAGCCCCCTTGCGGGAGGGGCGGAGGAGACCCAGTACTTC. The chain carries TRBV11-2 and TRBJ2-5; TRBD2 agrees at 9 bases. This CDR3 has 16 residues. V gave up 5 bases and J gave up 5 bases; unmatched junction bases: 12. Germline V CDR1 and CDR2: SGHAT, FQNNGV.

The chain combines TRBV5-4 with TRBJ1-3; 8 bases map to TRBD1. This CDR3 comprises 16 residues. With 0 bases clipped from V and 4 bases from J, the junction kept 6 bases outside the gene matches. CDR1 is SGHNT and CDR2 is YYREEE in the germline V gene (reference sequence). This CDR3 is CASSLGDRNPGNTIYF. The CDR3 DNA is TGTGCCAGCAGCTTGGGGGACAGGAATCCCGGAAACACCATATATTTT.